The entry below describes one T cell receptor (beta chain). The specificity of this receptor is unknown. Per-base quality was not reported, and no clone a single base away is much larger than it. Interpreted using the paper, the time point label stands for: about 28 days (+/-7) after the second vaccine dose. Because spike-specific TCR depth and breadth did not differ between the two schedules, AZD1222 recipients who got a second dose at roughly 4 weeks were pooled with those who got a second dose at roughly 12 weeks. The vaccinee samples were drawn from two UK trials, COV001 and COV002, one of which was a single-blind randomized controlled phase 2/3 trial testing AZD1222 (ChAdOx1 nCoV-19) in healthy adults. For TCRbeta chain sequencing, PBMC samples from trial participants were taken at day 0 and at day 28 after the second dose. This entry is derived from a study of T cell responses to AZD1222 COVID-19 vaccine (dated by TCRdb to the early 2020s). Broadly, across the study: A total of approximately 250 trial participants underwent TCR sequencing, of whom some 200 had received two doses of AZD1222 and about 26 had received two doses of the MenACWY control vaccine. Trial participants were enrolled by age into 18-55, 56-69 and 70-plus year subgroups, with approximately 150, 28 and 58 TCR-sequenced participants respectively. Summary of the overall study and its limitations: Participants were mostly white British and included more females than males, and it was suggested by the authors that clonal diversity may have been underestimated. In the small 56-69-year group, the increase in depth fell short of significance, most likely because of low power. CD4 TCRs associated with the vaccine covered the entire spike protein, and the dominant responses were in regions 160-218 and 743-854. Reportedly, almost half of the unique spike-specific TCRs recognized epitopes lying outside the regions that are mutated in the B.1.351 and B.1.1.7 variants. No day 14 peak-response samples were available, so repertoires were characterized only after the peak T cell response. Spike-specific TCR breadth and depth rose significantly after two AZD1222 doses compared with day 0 and with MenACWY recipients. Conclusions about previously exposed vaccinees were limited because only six AZD1222 recipients were SARS-CoV-2 seropositive at baseline.

CDR1 and CDR2, per the germline V gene, are LGHNA and YNFKEQ. The CDR3 starts with the cysteine, ends with the phenylalanine, and has 16 residues. Left in the record is the CDR3 DNA by itself, 48 bases read in frame from the first base. Trimming removed 0 bases from V and 5 bases from J, leaving 14 bases between the germline ends. The CDR3 regions of human TCRbeta chains were subjected to immunosequencing. The authors processed their data as follows. Repertoire TCRs were matched against a reference library of SARS-CoV-2-specific TCRs generated with the MIRA antigen-specificity platform. Breadth meant the fraction of unique TCRs that were SARS-CoV-2-associated, whereas depth meant the fraction of total T cells that were SARS-CoV-2-associated. Using the MIRA data, each spike-specific TCR was mapped to the spike region that the TCR reacts to and placed in a CD4 or CD8 class. Log10-transformed breadth and depth values were compared by one-way ANOVA with Sidak's multiple comparisons tests. TCRdb took this table from immuneACCESS and kept in-frame rearrangements with V and J called. Such tables lack part of the clones; where checked against another copy, unresolved V genes explain under half of the gap, and the rest is unexplained. D and trimming come from the DNA, and the V and J calls and clone size come from that table. This sample gives roughly 96,000 clones in total; more than 75% of them show up just once. The ten largest clones represent about 12% of the sample.

Sequenced here: peripheral blood, sampled 28 days after the second AZD1222 dose. This sequence uses TRBV4-2 and TRBJ1-5, with the D gene call left open. This TCR derives from an adult who received the AZD1222 COVID-19 vaccine. This receptor carries the CDR3 CASSQEQGQSYQPQHF. The sequenced DNA: TGTGCCAGCAGCCAAGAACAAGGCCAGTCTTATCAGCCCCAGCATTTT.